The 17 T cell receptor beta chains listed next were all sequenced from one sample in a study of T cell responses to AZD1222 COVID-19 vaccine. Repertoires were generated with immunoSEQ multiplex PCR, while TCRdb's copy carries only in-frame clones and drops some. The sample contains about 170,000 clones, more than 80% of which appear only once. The source was peripheral blood, collected on day 0 of AZD1222 vaccination. Every receptor here comes from an adult in good health.

This chain links TRBV15 with TRBJ1-5; a possible D gene is TRBD1 (5 bases). With 1 base removed from V and 5 bases from J, the gap between germline ends came to 12 bases. This CDR3 spans 15 amino acids. Germline V gives CDR1 LNHNV, CDR2 YYDKDF (reference sequence). The CDR3 region is CATSRGGAGDQPQHF. The CDR3 nucleotides read TGTGCCACCAGCAGAGGTGGGGCAGGCGATCAGCCCCAGCATTTT.

This rearrangement joins TRBV15 to TRBJ2-2; D gene ambiguous. The ends were cut back, 0 bases at V and 4 bases at J, with 9 bases in the middle. The CDR3 is 15 residues long. The germline CDR1 and CDR2 sequences are LNHNV and YYDKDF (reference sequence). CDR3 DNA: TGTGCCACCAGCAGAGATCTGGGGTCCACCGGGGAGCTGTTTTTT. Its protein is CATSRDLGSTGELFF.

The chain joins TRBV7-2 to TRBJ2-6, with a possible D match to TRBD1 (6 bases). From germline, CDR1 is SGHTA and CDR2 FQGNSA. CDR3 size: 18 residues. The V end was cut by 2 bases, the J end by 0 bases, with 14 bases between. The CDR3 loop is CASSLWQGRLSGANVLTF. In DNA form, the CDR3 reads TGTGCCAGCAGCTTATGGCAGGGGCGCCTCTCTGGGGCCAACGTCCTGACTTTC.

CDR3 amino acids: CASSTRTGGRTQYF. CDR3 DNA sequence: TGTGCCAGCAGTACCCGGACAGGCGGAAGGACCCAGTACTTC. The chain links TRBV2 to TRBJ2-5; TRBD1 agrees at 7 bases. This CDR3 has 14 amino acids. Germline CDR1 and CDR2: SNHLY and FYNNEI. The V and J ends lost 5 bases and 7 bases, in that order; junction bases with no gene match: 10.

The chain combines TRBV7-2 with TRBJ1-2; D might be TRBD1 (6 bases). The V and J ends lost 2 bases and 1 base respectively, with 11 bases between them. The CDR3 extends over 15 amino acids. Germline V CDR1 and CDR2: SGHTA, FQGNSA. CDR3 nucleotide sequence: TGTGCCAGCAGCTTATCGGGACAACTTAACTATGGCTACACCTTC. As protein: CASSLSGQLNYGYTF.

The chain has TRBV6-4 and TRBJ1-1; no firm D call. The germline gives CDR1 MRHNA, CDR2 SNTAGT. Trimming removed 5 bases at V and 1 base at J, with 8 bases between. The CDR3 is 13 amino acids. Here the CDR3 reads CASSYNTNTEAFF. As DNA, the CDR3 is TGTGCCAGCAGTTACAACACGAACACTGAAGCTTTCTTT.

Written as DNA, the CDR3 is TGTGCCAGTAGCCCCACGGGTAGGCCCCAGCATTTT. Its protein product is CASSPTGRPQHF. The chain links TRBV19 to TRBJ1-5; D remains ambiguous. The length of the CDR3 is 12 residues. Trimming took 6 bases from V and 9 from J, leaving 12 bases between them. Germline V gene sequence: CDR1 LNHDA, CDR2 SQIVND (reference sequence).

The table lists this clone with a count of one. This sequence joins TRBV4-3 and TRBJ1-1; D is ambiguous. The ends were cut back, 2 bases at V and 4 bases at J, with 11 bases in the middle. Looked up from germline, CDR1 is LGHNA and CDR2 is YSLEER. This CDR3 is built from 14 residues. CDR3 DNA: TGCGCCAGCAGCCAATCAGAACTGGGCACTGAAGCTTTCTTT. It specifies CASSQSELGTEAFF.

The V gene is TRBV10-1, the J gene TRBJ2-2; no firm D call. V was shortened by 6 bases and J by 1 base, with 3 bases between the two germline ends. The CDR3 spans 12 residues. CDR1 is WNHNN and CDR2 is SYGVQD in the germline V gene (reference sequence). CDR3 in amino acids: CASSGNTGELFF. CDR3 nucleotides: TGCGCCAGCAGCGGGAACACCGGGGAGCTGTTTTTT.

The chain combines TRBV6-5 with TRBJ2-7; TRBD2 matches 11 bases. The CDR3 loop spans 16 amino acids. J was trimmed by 4 bases and V by 3 bases; bases with no gene match: 8. The germline V gene has CDR1 MNHEY and CDR2 SVGAGI. For the CDR3, the DNA is TGTGCCAGCAGTTATTTTGTAGCGGGGGGGATTTACGAGCAGTACTTC. Protein product: CASSYFVAGGIYEQYF.

The chain has TRBV5-1 and TRBJ1-1, with unresolved D. The CDR3 extends over 12 amino acids. With 4 bases removed from V and 5 bases from J, the gap between germline ends came to 9 bases. Germline V gives CDR1 SGHRS, CDR2 YFSETQ. The CDR3: CASSLDGTEAFF. CDR3 coding DNA: TGCGCCAGCAGCCTGGACGGTACTGAAGCTTTCTTT.

J is TRBJ2-3 and V is TRBV7-9; perhaps TRBD1 as D (6 bases). Trimming stripped 5 bases from V and 5 bases from J, with 17 bases between. The CDR3 has 15 residues. Germline-derived CDR1 and CDR2 are SEHNR and FQNEAQ (reference sequence). The DNA for the CDR3 is TGTGCCAGCAGCCCTCCCCGAGGGGGTATAGATACGCAGTATTTT. Amino acid sequence: CASSPPRGGIDTQYF.

The genes are TRBV24-1 and TRBJ1-5; D unresolved. Germline CDR1 is KGHDR and CDR2 is SFDVKD. The V end was cut by 2 bases, the J end by 2 bases, with 9 bases between. The CDR3 contains 15 residues. The CDR3 sequence is CATSDSGVGNQPQHF. CDR3 DNA sequence: TGTGCCACCAGTGATTCGGGTGTCGGCAATCAGCCCCAGCATTTT.

V gene TRBV2 combines with J gene TRBJ2-2, with D hard to call. The CDR3 is 14 residues long. Germline V gene data show CDR1 as SNHLY and CDR2 as FYNNEI. The V end was cut by 8 bases, the J end by 6 bases, with 16 bases between. For the CDR3, the DNA is TGTGCCAGCGGGTGGGATCGAACTTCCGGGGAGCTGTTTTTT. Protein sequence: CASGWDRTSGELFF.

The rearrangement links TRBV10-3 to TRBJ1-5; no firm D call. Trimming removed 5 bases at V and 3 bases at J, with 11 bases between. Per the germline V gene, CDR1 is ENHRY and CDR2 is SYGVKD. This CDR3 spans 14 amino acids. The chain's CDR3 is CAISKIGDNQPQHF. CDR3 sequence (DNA): TGTGCCATCAGTAAAATTGGTGACAATCAGCCCCAGCATTTT.

This clone is a singleton in its sample. The V call is TRBV28, the J call TRBJ1-4; D ambiguous. CDR3 size: 15 residues. V was clipped by 6 bases and J by 0 bases, with 11 bases between them. Germline V gene lookup returns CDR1 MDHEN and CDR2 SYDVKM. The CDR3 bases are TGTGCCAGCAGCTACAAGGTTTCAACTAATGAAAAACTGTTTTTT. Its translation: CASSYKVSTNEKLFF. The entire variable domain, with the rest obtained from reference TRBV28 and TRBJ1-4, is as follows: DVKVTQSSRYLVKRTGEKVFLECVQDMDHENMFWYRQDPGLGLRLIYFSYDVKMKEKGDIPEGYSVSREKKERFSLILESASTNQTSMYLCASSYKVSTNEKLFFGSGTQLSVL.

The rearrangement links TRBV7-6 to TRBJ2-7; the match to TRBD2 covers 10 bases. Per germline, CDR1 SGHVS and CDR2 FNYEAQ. The CDR3 totals 17 residues. V lost 7 bases, J lost 2 bases, and 14 bases stayed unmatched. For the CDR3, the DNA is TGTGCCAGCATCCAACTCCGGACTAGCGGATTTACCTACGAGCAGTACTTC. Translating it yields CASIQLRTSGFTYEQYF.